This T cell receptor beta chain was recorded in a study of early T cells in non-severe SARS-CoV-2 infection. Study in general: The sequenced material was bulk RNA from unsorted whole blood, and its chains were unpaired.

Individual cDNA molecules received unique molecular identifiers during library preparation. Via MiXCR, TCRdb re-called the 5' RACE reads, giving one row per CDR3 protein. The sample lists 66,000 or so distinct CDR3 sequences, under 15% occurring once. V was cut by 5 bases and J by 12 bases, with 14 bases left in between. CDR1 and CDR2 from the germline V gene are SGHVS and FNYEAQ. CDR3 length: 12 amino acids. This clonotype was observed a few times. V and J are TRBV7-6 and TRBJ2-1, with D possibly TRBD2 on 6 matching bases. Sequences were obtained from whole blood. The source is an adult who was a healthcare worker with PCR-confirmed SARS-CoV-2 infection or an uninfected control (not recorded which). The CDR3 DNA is TGTGCCAGCAGCAACCAATACGGGAGGCAGTTCTTC. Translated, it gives CASSNQYGRQFF. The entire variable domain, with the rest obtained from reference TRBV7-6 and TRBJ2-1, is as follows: GAGVSQSPRYKVTKRGQDVALRCDPISGHVSLYWYRQALGQGPEFLTYFNYEAQQDKSGLPNDRFSAERPEGSISTLTIQRTEQRDSAMYRCASSNQYGRQFFGPGTRLTVL.